The 26 T cell receptor beta chains below come from one sample, sequenced in a study of breast tumors, draining lymph nodes, adjacent tissues. The lymph nodes were axillary draining lymph nodes from breast cancer patients. TCRdb re-analysed the multiplex PCR reads in MiXCR, keeping a single row per CDR3 protein. The sample has about 140,000 distinct CDR3 sequences, approximately 30% seen once. Specimen: axillary lymph node tissue. The receptors come from a female donor with breast cancer. Some clones in this sample may be carry-over from other donors' samples.

Only a few counts were recorded for this clonotype. J is TRBJ1-1 and V is TRBV20-1; 7 positions agree with TRBD1. With 5 bases clipped from V and 1 base from J, the junction kept 7 bases outside the gene matches. The V gene's germline CDR1 is DFQATT and CDR2 SNEGSKA (reference sequence). The CDR3 runs to 14 residues. The CDR3 loop is CSARDSLGNTEAFF. The CDR3, as DNA: TGCAGTGCTCGGGACAGCTTGGGGAACACTGAAGCTTTCTTT.

This clonotype was detected once. As DNA, the CDR3 is TGCAGTGCTAGGGATCCACGGGGATCCCTCAGTGCAGGGACCCAGTACTTC. As protein: CSARDPRGSLSAGTQYF. The J gene is TRBJ2-5, the V gene TRBV20-1; the D gene is possibly TRBD2 (5 bases). The CDR3 extends over 17 amino acids. Trimming removed 3 bases from V and 7 bases from J, with 27 bases in between. Germline V CDR1 and CDR2: DFQATT, SNEGSKA (reference sequence).

There are many counts of this clonotype. J is TRBJ1-6 and V is TRBV2; no reliable D call. Germline V gene data show CDR1 as SNHLY and CDR2 as FYNNEI. V shed 4 bases and J shed 8 bases, with 18 bases lying between them. The CDR3 length is 16 residues. This chain's CDR3 is CASSATTALYYSPLHF. The DNA of the CDR3 is TGTGCCAGCAGTGCTACTACAGCCCTATATTATTCACCCCTCCACTTT.

In the case of this clonotype: It is likely a read error, because the conserved phenylalanine at the end of the CDR3 is missing. The DNA is left out, because the CDR3 cannot be placed on it with certainty; the CDR3 is given as TCRdb lists it. CDR3 in amino acids: CASSSQGAGETQSS. This chain uses TRBV9 with TRBJ2-5; TRBD1, the D gene given by the table, was not confirmed from the DNA. The length of the CDR3 is 14 amino acids, counting both ends. Per germline, CDR1 SGDLS and CDR2 YYNGEE.

Ten or more counts support this clonotype. This sequence joins TRBV3-1 and TRBJ1-6; 8 nucleotides agree with TRBD1. V trimming: 3 bases; J trimming: 2 bases; junction bases outside the gene matches: 3. The length of the CDR3 is 16 residues. Per germline, CDR1 LGHDT and CDR2 YNNKEL (reference sequence). CDR3 in amino acids: CASSQEDRAYNSPLHF. The CDR3, as DNA: TGTGCCAGCAGCCAGGAGGACAGGGCCTATAATTCACCCCTCCACTTT.

This sequence joins TRBV13 and TRBJ2-5, with D possibly TRBD1 on 5 matching bases. There are 16 residues in the CDR3. Germline values: CDR1 PRHDT, CDR2 FYEKMQ (reference sequence). Trimming removed 5 bases from V and 3 bases from J, with 19 bases in between. The CDR3 DNA is TGTGCCAGCAGCCCGCCCCGGGCAGGGATTAAAGAGACCCAGTACTTC. Amino acids: CASSPPRAGIKETQYF.

At least ten counts were recorded for this clonotype. This chain joins TRBV6-1 and TRBJ2-7, with a tentative D call TRBD2 (6 bases). Germline V gene sequence: CDR1 MNHNS, CDR2 SASEGT. This CDR3 has 15 amino acids. V lost 2 bases and J lost 3, with 14 bases in between. CDR3 DNA: TGTGCCAGCAGTGAACTTCTCTCGGGGGACTACGAGCAGTACTTC. Encoded protein: CASSELLSGDYEQYF.

The sample holds many counts of this clonotype. The V and J genes are TRBV6-2 or TRBV6-3 and TRBJ2-1; TRBD1 might be the D (6 bases). Germline V gene sequence: CDR1 MNHEY, CDR2 SVGEGT. Trimming pared 7 bases from V and 3 bases from J, leaving 7 bases between. The CDR3 spans 12 residues. CDR3 DNA: TGTGCCAGCACGGACAGCTACAATGAGCAGTTCTTC. It encodes CASTDSYNEQFF.

In this sample, this clonotype turned up many times. V gene TRBV3-1 combines with J gene TRBJ1-2; 7 bases map to TRBD1. This CDR3 spans 14 amino acids. Germline V CDR1 and CDR2: LGHDT, YNNKEL (reference sequence). J lost 7 bases, V lost 0 bases, and 5 bases had no gene match. CDR3 residues: CASSQEKGAGGYTF. DNA of the CDR3: TGTGCCAGCAGCCAAGAAAAGGGGGCGGGTGGCTACACCTTC.

The sample holds many counts of this clonotype. A junction boundary mismatches the germline segment, possibly from a read error. The CDR3 DNA sequence: TGTGCCAGCAGCTTAGGGGACAGGGGGAACTATGGCTACCCCTTC. It translates to CASSLGDRGNYGYPF. The chain couples TRBV7-2 to TRBJ1-2; 11 positions agree with TRBD1. The CDR3 sequence is 15 residues long. From germline, CDR1 is SGHTA and CDR2 FQGNSA.

This clonotype was seen a single time. The chain is built from TRBV12-3 or TRBV12-4 and TRBJ1-1; 8 bases agree with TRBD1. V was clipped by 6 bases and J by 7 bases; unmatched bases: 7. This CDR3 has 13 amino acids. The CDR3 protein is CASRQGDSFEAFF. CDR3 DNA: TGTGCCAGCAGACAGGGGGACAGCTTTGAAGCTTTCTTT.

The chain links TRBV5-5 to TRBJ1-5; no clear D gene. CDR1 and CDR2 (germline): SGHKS, YYEKEE (reference sequence). Trimming removed 0 bases at V and 1 base at J, with 5 bases between. CDR3 length equals 14 residues. CDR3 DNA: TGTGCCAGCAGCTTGGCTTGGAGCAATCAGCCCCAGCATTTT. This codes for CASSLAWSNQPQHF.

This clonotype was recorded many times. This chain joins TRBV2 and TRBJ2-3; unclear D gene. Trimming cost V 6 bases and J 6 bases, with 13 bases left between them. The CDR3 is 13 residues long. Germline V lookup: CDR1 SNHLY, CDR2 FYNNEI. The CDR3: CASSADTVDTQYF. DNA of the CDR3: TGTGCCAGCAGCGCCGACACGGTTGATACGCAGTATTTT.

The chain couples TRBV9 to TRBJ2-3, with D uncertain. Germline V gene data show CDR1 as SGDLS and CDR2 as YYNGEE. This CDR3 comprises 12 residues. V was shortened by 2 bases and J by 6 bases, with 7 bases between the two germline ends. In nucleotides, the CDR3 is TGTGCCAGCAGCGTTGTGAGGGATACGCAGTATTTT. Its protein product is CASSVVRDTQYF.

This clonotype was detected only a few times. A read error may be the cause here, since a much bigger clone is one base away. The CDR3 DNA follows: TGTGCTAGTGGTTTCGTTGGGCAGGACCAGCATTTT. Encoded protein: CASGFVGQDQHF. V is TRBV12-5 and J is TRBJ1-5; D is uncertain. Germline CDR1 LGHNT, CDR2 FRNRAP. V was pared by 3 bases and J by 12 bases, with 12 bases between. The CDR3 extends over 12 amino acids.

This clonotype showed up many times. The genes are TRBV9 and TRBJ1-2; TRBD1 might be the D (5 bases). Germline V CDR1 and CDR2: SGDLS, YYNGEE. The germline V and J ends were trimmed by 0 bases and 4 bases, with 13 bases remaining between them. This CDR3 spans 15 amino acids. CDR3 amino acids: CASSVGGAFGYGYTF. The CDR3 DNA reads as TGTGCCAGCAGCGTAGGCGGGGCTTTCGGCTATGGCTACACCTTC. The variable domain in full, completed from reference TRBV9 and TRBJ1-2, reads DSGVTQTPKHLITATGQRVTLRCSPRSGDLSVYWYQQSLDQGLQFLIQYYNGEERAKGNILERFSAQQFPDLHSELNLSSLELGDSALYFCASSVGGAFGYGYTFGSGTRLTVV.

This clonotype was seen repeatedly, ten times or more. V is TRBV27 and J is TRBJ1-5, with D maybe TRBD1 (6 bases). CDR3 length: 16 residues. Germline V lookup: CDR1 MNHEY, CDR2 SMNVEV (reference sequence). V gave up 1 base and J gave up 1 base, with 11 bases separating them. In DNA, the CDR3 is TGTGCCAGCAGTTTATTTGCCAGGGGCAGCAATCAGCCCCAGCATTTT. This sequence encodes CASSLFARGSNQPQHF.

This clonotype was recorded at least ten times. J is TRBJ1-2 and V is TRBV3-1; 9 nucleotides align to TRBD1. V trimming: 0 bases; J trimming: 1 base; junction bases outside the gene matches: 9. Germline assignment: CDR1 LGHDT and CDR2 YNNKEL (reference sequence). The CDR3 spans 18 residues. DNA for the CDR3: TGTGCCAGCAGCCAAGAACTACGACAGGGGGGAAGTAACTATGGCTACACCTTC. This codes for CASSQELRQGGSNYGYTF. The full variable domain, its missing parts supplied by reference TRBV3-1 and TRBJ1-2, is DTAVSQTPKYLVTQMGNDKSIKCEQNLGHDTMYWYKQDSKKFLKIMFSYNNKELIINETVPNRFSPKSPDKAHLNLHINSLELGDSAVYFCASSQELRQGGSNYGYTFGSGTRLTVV.

This clonotype was picked up many times. The chain links TRBV30 to TRBJ1-4; D gene ambiguous. The CDR3 is 15 residues long. In germline, CDR1 is GTSNPN, CDR2 SVGIG (reference sequence). Deletions cut 2 bases from V and 7 bases from J, with 17 bases between. CDR3 sequence (DNA): TGTGCCTGGAGTCCTGAGACCCTAGCCTTTGAAAAACTGTTTTTT. It yields the protein CAWSPETLAFEKLFF.

This clonotype was observed at least ten times. The rearrangement uses TRBV6-1 and TRBJ1-4; D unclear. V was cut by 6 bases and J by 6 bases, with 17 bases left in between. Germline values: CDR1 MNHNS, CDR2 SASEGT. CDR3 length: 15 amino acids. The CDR3 protein is CASRNLDQVYEKLFF. The CDR3 coding sequence is TGTGCCAGCAGAAATCTAGATCAGGTCTATGAAAAACTGTTTTTT.

The V call is TRBV12-3 or TRBV12-4, the J call TRBJ2-6; D remains unclear. The CDR3 consists of 14 residues. The V and J ends lost 3 bases and 4 bases respectively, with 7 bases between them. CDR3 bases: TGTGCCAGCAGTTTCGGAGCGGGGGCCAACGTCCTGACTTTC. Encoded protein: CASSFGAGANVLTF.

There are many counts of this clonotype. This chain connects TRBV6-1 to TRBJ1-5; D is perhaps TRBD1 (6 bases). Per the germline V gene, CDR1 is MNHNS and CDR2 is SASEGT. The CDR3 covers 13 residues. With 4 bases removed from V and 4 bases from J, the gap between germline ends came to 8 bases. CDR3 DNA sequence: TGTGCCAGCAGTGGGACAGCAAATCAGCCCCAGCATTTT. Residues: CASSGTANQPQHF.

This clonotype was detected many times. V gene TRBV5-1 combines with J gene TRBJ2-1, with D uncertain. Trimming shortened V by 1 base and J by 4 bases, and 6 bases separated the two germline ends. This CDR3 is 13 amino acids long. Germline V lookup: CDR1 SGHRS, CDR2 YFSETQ. CDR3 bases: TGCGCCAGCAGCTTGAGTGGGTACAATGAGCAGTTCTTC. It specifies CASSLSGYNEQFF.

Comment on this clonotype: A much bigger clone sits one base away, suggesting this may be a read error. The V gene is TRBV7-9, the J gene TRBJ1-5; D not certain. Germline CDR1 and CDR2: SEHNR and FQNEAQ (reference sequence). There are 13 residues in the CDR3. The CDR3 is CASSLAGSQPEHF. The CDR3 nucleotides read TGTGCCAGCAGCTTAGCAGGGTCCCAGCCCGAGCATTTT.

This clonotype was seen at least ten times. CDR3 sequence: CASSSQSRSNQPQHF. Written as DNA, the CDR3 is TGTGCCAGCAGTTCCCAGAGCAGGAGCAATCAGCCCCAGCATTTT. This chain uses TRBV27 with TRBJ1-5; D is undetermined. Germline CDR1 MNHEY, CDR2 SMNVEV (reference sequence). The V end lost 4 bases, the J end lost 1 base, and 11 bases lay between the germline ends. The CDR3 contains 15 residues.

This chain links TRBV7-9 with TRBJ2-1, with 10 nucleotides matching TRBD1. Germline V gene data show CDR1 as SEHNR and CDR2 as FQNEAQ (reference sequence). This CDR3 region has 13 residues. The trim removed 5 bases at V and 9 bases at J, leaving 4 bases unmatched. This CDR3 is CASSTRTGGEQFF. CDR3 coding DNA: TGTGCCAGCAGCACCCGGACAGGGGGTGAGCAGTTCTTC.